The clone carrying this TCR beta chain was picked up a small number of times. The antigen is undetermined. Germline V gene data show CDR1 as SNHLY and CDR2 as FYNNEI. Trimming cost V 5 bases and J 7 bases; bases outside gene matches: 8. CDR3 length: 14 residues. It was genomic DNA that served as the template for profiling TCR beta VDJ and CDR3. TCRdb itself ran the reads through MiXCR, one entry per CDR3 protein. The sample consists of roughly 500,000 distinct CDR3 sequences, 25% to 40% of them appearing once. The source of the sample is a study of CD8+CD57+ T cells in acquired aplastic anemia. Study as a whole: DNA per sorted CD4+ or CD8+ sample ranged roughly 0.17 to 27.4 ug, averaging about 3 ug. Whole-study findings and limits: The same twenty-nine CD8+ CDR3 sequences occurred in patients and in controls.

Sequencing was done on patients that had shown CD8+CD57+ cell expansion by flow cytometry. Each patient carried a diagnosis of severe acquired aplastic anemia. Sampling of blood occurred while the patients had still received no therapy. The chain uses TRBV2 and TRBJ2-1; 7 positions agree with TRBD2. The source is a human donor with aplastic anemia. The specimen was sorted CD4+, CD8+, or CD8+CD57+ T cells (not recorded which) from PBMCs. The CDR3 reads CASSLRRGSNEQFF. The CDR3 bases are TGTGCCAGCAGTTTACGTCGCGGGAGTAATGAGCAGTTCTTC.